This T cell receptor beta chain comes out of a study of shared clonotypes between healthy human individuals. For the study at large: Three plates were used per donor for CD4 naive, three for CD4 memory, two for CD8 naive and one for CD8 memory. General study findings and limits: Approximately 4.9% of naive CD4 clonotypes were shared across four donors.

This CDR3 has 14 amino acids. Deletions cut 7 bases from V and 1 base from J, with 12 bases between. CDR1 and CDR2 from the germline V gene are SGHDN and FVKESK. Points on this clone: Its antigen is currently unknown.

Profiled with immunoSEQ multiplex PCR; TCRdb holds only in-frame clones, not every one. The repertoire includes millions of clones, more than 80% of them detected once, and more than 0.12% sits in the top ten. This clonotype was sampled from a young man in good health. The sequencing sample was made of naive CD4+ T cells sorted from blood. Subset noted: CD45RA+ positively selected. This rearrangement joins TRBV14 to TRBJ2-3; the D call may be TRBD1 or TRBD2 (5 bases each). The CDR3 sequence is CASNWGFGTDTQYF. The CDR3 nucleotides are TGTGCCAGCAATTGGGGGTTCGGCACAGATACGCAGTATTTT.